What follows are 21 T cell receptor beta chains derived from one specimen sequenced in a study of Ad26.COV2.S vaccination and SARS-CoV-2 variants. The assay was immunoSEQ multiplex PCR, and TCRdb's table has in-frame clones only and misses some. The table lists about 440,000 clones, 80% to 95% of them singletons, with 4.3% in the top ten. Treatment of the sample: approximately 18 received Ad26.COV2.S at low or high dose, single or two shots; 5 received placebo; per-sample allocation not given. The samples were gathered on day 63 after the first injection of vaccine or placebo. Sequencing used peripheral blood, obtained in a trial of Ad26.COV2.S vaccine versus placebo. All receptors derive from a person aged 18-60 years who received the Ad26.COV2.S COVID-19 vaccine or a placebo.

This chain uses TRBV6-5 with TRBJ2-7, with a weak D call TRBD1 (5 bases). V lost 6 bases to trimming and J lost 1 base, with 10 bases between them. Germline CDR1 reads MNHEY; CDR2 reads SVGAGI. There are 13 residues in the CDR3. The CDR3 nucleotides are TGTGCCAGCAGCTTCCAGGGATCCTACGAGCAGTACTTC. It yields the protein CASSFQGSYEQYF.

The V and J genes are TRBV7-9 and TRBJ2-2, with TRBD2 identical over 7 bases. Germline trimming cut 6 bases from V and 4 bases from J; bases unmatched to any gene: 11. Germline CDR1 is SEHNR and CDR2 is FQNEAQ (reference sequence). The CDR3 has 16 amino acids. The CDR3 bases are TGTGCCAGCAGGATTGACACGGCGGGAGCCACCGGGGAGCTGTTTTTT. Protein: CASRIDTAGATGELFF.

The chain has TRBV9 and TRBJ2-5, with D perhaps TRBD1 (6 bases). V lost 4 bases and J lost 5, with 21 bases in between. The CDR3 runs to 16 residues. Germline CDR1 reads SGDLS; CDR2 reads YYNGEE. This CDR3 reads CASSPRGAGAGETQYF. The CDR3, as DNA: TGTGCCAGCAGCCCTAGAGGGGCAGGGGCCGGGGAGACCCAGTACTTC.

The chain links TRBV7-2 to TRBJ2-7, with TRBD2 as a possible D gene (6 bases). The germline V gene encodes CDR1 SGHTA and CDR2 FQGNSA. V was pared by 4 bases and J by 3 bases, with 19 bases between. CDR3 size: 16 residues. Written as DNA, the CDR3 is TGTGCCAGCAGCTCGACGGTGGCGGGATTCTTCTACGAGCAGTACTTC. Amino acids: CASSSTVAGFFYEQYF.

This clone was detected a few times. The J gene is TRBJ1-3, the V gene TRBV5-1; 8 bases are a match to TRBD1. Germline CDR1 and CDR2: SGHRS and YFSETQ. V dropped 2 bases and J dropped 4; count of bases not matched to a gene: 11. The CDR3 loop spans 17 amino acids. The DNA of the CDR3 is TGCGCCAGCAGCTTACGCCCCTTGACAGGGGACGGAAACACCATATATTTT. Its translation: CASSLRPLTGDGNTIYF.

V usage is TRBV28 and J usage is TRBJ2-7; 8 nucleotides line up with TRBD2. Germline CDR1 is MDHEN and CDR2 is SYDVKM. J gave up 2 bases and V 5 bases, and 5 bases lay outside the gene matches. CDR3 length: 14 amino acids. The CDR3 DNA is TGTGCCAGCAGTAAGAGCGGGAGAACCTACGAGCAGTACTTC. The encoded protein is CASSKSGRTYEQYF.

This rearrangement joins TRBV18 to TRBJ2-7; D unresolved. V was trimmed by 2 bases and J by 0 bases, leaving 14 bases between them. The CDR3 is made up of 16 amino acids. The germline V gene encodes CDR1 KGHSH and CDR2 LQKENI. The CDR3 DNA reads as TGTGCCAGCTCACCAACCACCTCCAGTATCTCCTACGAGCAGTACTTC. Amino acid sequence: CASSPTTSSISYEQYF.

The CDR3: CASSPPGASTDTQYF. CDR3 coding DNA: TGTGCCAGCAGCCCCCCGGGAGCGAGCACAGATACGCAGTATTTT. The chain has TRBV5-4 and TRBJ2-3; D might be TRBD2 (6 bases). Trimming shortened V by 4 bases and J by 0 bases, and 12 bases separated the two germline ends. From germline, CDR1 is SGHNT and CDR2 YYREEE (reference sequence). The length of the CDR3 is 15 residues.

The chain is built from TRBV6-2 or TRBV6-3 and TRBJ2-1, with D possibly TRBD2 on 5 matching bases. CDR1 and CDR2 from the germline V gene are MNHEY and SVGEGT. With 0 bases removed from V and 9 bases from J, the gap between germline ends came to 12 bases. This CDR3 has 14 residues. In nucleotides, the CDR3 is TGTGCCAGCAGTTACTCGAGTCTAGCAAGTGAGCAGTTCTTC. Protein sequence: CASSYSSLASEQFF.

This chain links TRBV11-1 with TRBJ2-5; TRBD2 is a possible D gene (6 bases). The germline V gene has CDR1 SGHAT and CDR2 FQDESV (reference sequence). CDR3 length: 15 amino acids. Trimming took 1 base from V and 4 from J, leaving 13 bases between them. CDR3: CASSLGGLRGETQYF. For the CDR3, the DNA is TGTGCCAGCAGCTTAGGGGGACTGCGGGGAGAGACCCAGTACTTC.

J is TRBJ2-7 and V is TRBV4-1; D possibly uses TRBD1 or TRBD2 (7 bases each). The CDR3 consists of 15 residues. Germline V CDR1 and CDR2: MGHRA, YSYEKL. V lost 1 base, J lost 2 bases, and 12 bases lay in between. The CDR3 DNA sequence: TGCGCCAGCAGCCAAGCAGGGGGGGGAACCTACGAGCAGTACTTC. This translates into CASSQAGGGTYEQYF.

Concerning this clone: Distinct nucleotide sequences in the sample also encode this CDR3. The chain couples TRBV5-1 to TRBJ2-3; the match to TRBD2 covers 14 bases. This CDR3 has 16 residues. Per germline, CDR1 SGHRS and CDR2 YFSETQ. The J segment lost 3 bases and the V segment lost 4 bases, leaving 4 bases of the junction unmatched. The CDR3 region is CASSTRLAGGTDTQYF. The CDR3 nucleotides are TGCGCCAGCAGCACAAGACTAGCGGGAGGGACAGATACGCAGTATTTT.

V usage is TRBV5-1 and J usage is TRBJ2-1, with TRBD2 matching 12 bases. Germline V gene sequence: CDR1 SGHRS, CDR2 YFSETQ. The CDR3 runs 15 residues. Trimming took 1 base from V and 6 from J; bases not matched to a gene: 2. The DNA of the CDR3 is TGCGCCAGCAGCTTGATGACTAGCGGGGGCAATGAGCAGTTCTTC. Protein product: CASSLMTSGGNEQFF.

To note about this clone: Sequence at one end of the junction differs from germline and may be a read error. This CDR3 is CTSSQDIRYGANVLTF. The CDR3 coding sequence is TGCACCAGCAGCCAAGATATTAGGTACGGGGCCAACGTCCTGACTTTC. V and J are TRBV4-3 and TRBJ2-6; D gene unclear. This CDR3 spans 16 amino acids. Looked up from germline, CDR1 is LGHNA and CDR2 is YSLEER.

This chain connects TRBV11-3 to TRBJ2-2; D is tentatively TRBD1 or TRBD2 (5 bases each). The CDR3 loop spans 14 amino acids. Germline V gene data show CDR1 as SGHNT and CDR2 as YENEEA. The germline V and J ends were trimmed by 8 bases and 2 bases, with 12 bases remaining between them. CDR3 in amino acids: CASRPGPNTGELFF. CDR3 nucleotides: TGTGCCAGCCGCCCGGGACCCAACACCGGGGAGCTGTTTTTT.

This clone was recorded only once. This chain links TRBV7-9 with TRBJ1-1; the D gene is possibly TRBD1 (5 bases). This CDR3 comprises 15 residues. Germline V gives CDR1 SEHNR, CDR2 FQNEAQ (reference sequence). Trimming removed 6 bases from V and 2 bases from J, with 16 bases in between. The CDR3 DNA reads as TGTGCCAGCAGACCTACCACAGGAACCAACACTGAAGCTTTCTTT. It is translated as CASRPTTGTNTEAFF.

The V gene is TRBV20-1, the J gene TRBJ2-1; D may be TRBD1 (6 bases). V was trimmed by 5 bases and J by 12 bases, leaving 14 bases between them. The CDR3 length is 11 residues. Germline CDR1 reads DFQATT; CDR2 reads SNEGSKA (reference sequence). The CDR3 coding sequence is TGCAGTGCTCAGGGGTTCAGGGGGCAGTTCTTC. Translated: CSAQGFRGQFF.

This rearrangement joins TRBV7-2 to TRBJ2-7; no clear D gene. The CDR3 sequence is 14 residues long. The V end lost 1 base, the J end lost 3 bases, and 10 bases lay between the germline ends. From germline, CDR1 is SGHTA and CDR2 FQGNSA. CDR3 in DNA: TGTGCCAGCAGCTTAGTGCCACGAAGCTACGAGCAGTACTTC. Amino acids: CASSLVPRSYEQYF.

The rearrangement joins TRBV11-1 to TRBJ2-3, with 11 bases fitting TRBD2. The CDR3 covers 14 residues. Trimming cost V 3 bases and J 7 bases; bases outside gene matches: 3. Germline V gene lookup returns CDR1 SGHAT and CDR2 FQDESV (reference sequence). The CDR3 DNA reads TGTGCCAGCAGCTTTGGGACTAGCGGAAATACGCAGTATTTT. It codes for CASSFGTSGNTQYF.

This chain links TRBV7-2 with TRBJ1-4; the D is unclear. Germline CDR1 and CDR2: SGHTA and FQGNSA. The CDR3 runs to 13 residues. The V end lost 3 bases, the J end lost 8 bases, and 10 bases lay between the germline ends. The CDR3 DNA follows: TGTGCCAGCAGCTTTTTGGCAGGCGAAAAACTGTTTTTT. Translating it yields CASSFLAGEKLFF.

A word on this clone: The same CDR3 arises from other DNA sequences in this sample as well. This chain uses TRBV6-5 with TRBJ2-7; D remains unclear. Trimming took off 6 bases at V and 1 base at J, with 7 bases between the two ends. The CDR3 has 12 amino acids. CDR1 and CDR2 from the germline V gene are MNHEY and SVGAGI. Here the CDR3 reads CASRHSSYEQYF. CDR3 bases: TGTGCCAGCAGGCATTCGTCCTACGAGCAGTACTTC.